The clone carrying this T cell receptor (beta chain) has a count of ten or more. The data stem from a study of T cells in Graves' hyperthyroidism and ophthalmopathy. Study in general: The initial diagnosis was the point when peripheral blood was collected, ahead of any treatment.

Germline V gene lookup returns CDR1 MDHEN and CDR2 SYDVKM. The CDR3 is made up of 18 amino acids. V was clipped by 7 bases and J by 0 bases; unmatched bases: 9. TCR beta CDR3 regions were amplified from RNA transcripts. HTBI primers were used for first-round RT-PCR of the TCR CDR3. MiXCR, run by TCRdb on the multiplex PCR reads, gives a single entry per CDR3 protein. The sample consists of about 530,000 distinct CDR3 sequences, 17% of them appearing once. The authors obtained PBMCs from 10 ml of fresh peripheral blood. The sample taken for sequencing was blood. This receptor was obtained from a woman between 18 and 29 years old with Graves' ophthalmopathy. This rearrangement joins TRBV28 to TRBJ2-1; 13 bases line up with TRBD2. CDR3 sequence reads: CASKPGTSGVRSYNEQFF. The DNA for the CDR3 is TGTGCCAGCAAACCCGGGACTAGCGGGGTCCGCTCCTACAATGAGCAGTTCTTC.